The rows below give T cell receptor beta chains drawn from one sample of a study of shared clonotypes between healthy human individuals. The assay was immunoSEQ multiplex PCR, and TCRdb's table has in-frame clones only and misses some. The sample lists some 2 million clones; over 85% were seen once. Source material: naive CD8+ T cells sorted from blood. Receptor source: a man younger than 30 in good health. Each CDR3 is given with its conserved first and last residue. A D gene is named only where the DNA matches it firmly. Size is omitted from some rows. Given values are once, few, many or a class for expanded clones.

v_call,j_call,clone_size,d_call,cdr3_aa,cdr3_nt
TRBV6-5,TRBJ2-5,.,.,CASSYSVQAIQETQYF,TGTGCCAGCAGTTACTCGGTCCAGGCCATCCAAGAGACCCAGTACTTC
TRBV9,TRBJ2-7,.,.,CASSVDNSYEQYF,TGTGCCAGCAGCGTGGATAATTCCTACGAGCAGTACTTC
TRBV11-2,TRBJ1-1,once,.,CASSHVMNTEAFF,TGTGCCAGCAGCCACGTTATGAACACTGAAGCTTTCTTT
TRBV5-1,TRBJ2-3,.,TRBD1,CASKGTGGTDTQYF,TGCGCCAGCAAGGGGACAGGAGGCACAGATACGCAGTATTTT
TRBV7-2,TRBJ2-1,.,.,CASSLEAFPLGGNEQFF,TGTGCCAGCAGCTTAGAAGCGTTCCCCCTTGGGGGCAATGAGCAGTTCTTC
TRBV11-2,TRBJ2-3,.,TRBD2,CASSLRGGTDTQYF,TGTGCCAGCAGTTTACGGGGGGGCACAGATACGCAGTATTTT
TRBV5-1,TRBJ2-7,.,.,CASSPLQEGPTYEQYF,TGCGCCAGCAGCCCCCTCCAGGAGGGGCCAACCTACGAGCAGTACTTC
TRBV6-5,TRBJ1-2,.,TRBD1,CASTMTGGLYGYTF,TGTGCCAGCACCATGACAGGGGGACTCTATGGCTACACCTTC
TRBV2,TRBJ2-1,.,.,CASRTGSAYEQFF,TGTGCCAGCAGGACCGGATCGGCGTATGAGCAGTTCTTC
TRBV13,TRBJ1-5,once,TRBD1,CASSLGGTGRNQPQHF,TGTGCCAGCAGCTTAGGAGGGACAGGTCGCAATCAGCCCCAGCATTTT
TRBV4-1,TRBJ1-1,.,.,CASSHARQINTEAFF,TGCGCCAGCAGCCACGCACGACAGATTAACACTGAAGCTTTCTTT
TRBV7-6,TRBJ2-7,.,.,CASSLGTGEVLDEQYF,TGTGCCAGCAGCTTAGGGACCGGGGAGGTGTTGGACGAGCAGTACTTC
TRBV7-2,TRBJ2-1,.,.,CASSLDLPYNEQFF,TGTGCCAGCAGCTTAGACCTGCCATACAATGAGCAGTTCTTC
TRBV13,TRBJ1-1,once,TRBD1,CASSDRQGVNTEAFF,TGTGCCAGCAGCGACCGACAGGGGGTGAACACTGAAGCTTTCTTT
TRBV4-3,TRBJ2-7,.,.,CASSAYGGSYEQYF,TGCGCCAGCTCCGCGTACGGAGGCTCCTACGAGCAGTACTTC
TRBV2,TRBJ1-2,.,.,CASSEAYRGQFYGYTF,TGTGCCAGCAGTGAAGCATACCGGGGGCAGTTCTATGGCTACACCTTC
TRBV9,TRBJ2-7,.,.,CASSVSSGYEQYF,TGTGCCAGCAGCGTGAGTAGCGGCTACGAGCAGTACTTC
TRBV6-5,TRBJ2-7,.,.,CASSLLRGHEQYF,TGTGCCAGCAGCCTCCTAAGGGGCCACGAGCAGTACTTC
TRBV6-5,TRBJ2-1,.,TRBD1,CASSLGQGSYNEQFF,TGTGCCAGCAGTCTTGGACAGGGTAGTTACAATGAGCAGTTCTTC
TRBV9,TRBJ2-7,.,.,CASSVAGRGYEQYF,TGTGCCAGCAGCGTAGCAGGGAGAGGTTACGAGCAGTACTTC
TRBV28,TRBJ2-7,.,.,CASSTAQEPPYEQYF,TGTGCCAGCAGTACCGCACAGGAGCCCCCCTACGAGCAGTACTTC
TRBV28,TRBJ2-3,.,.,CASSLGAGSADTQYF,TGTGCCAGCAGTTTAGGGGCAGGGTCGGCAGATACGCAGTATTTT
TRBV11-2,TRBJ2-3,.,TRBD1,CASSLAGGSDTQYF,TGTGCCAGCAGCTTAGCAGGGGGCTCAGATACGCAGTATTTT
TRBV5-1,TRBJ2-6,once,.,CASSLGWGDLGSGANVLTF,TGCGCCAGCAGCTTGGGGTGGGGAGATCTGGGCTCTGGGGCCAACGTCCTGACTTTC
TRBV7-6,TRBJ2-7,few,TRBD2,CASSLAGGTYEQYF,TGTGCCAGCAGCCTGGCGGGAGGGACCTACGAGCAGTACTTC
TRBV29-1,TRBJ2-7,.,TRBD2,CSVEGVGGSTAYEQYF,TGCAGCGTTGAGGGGGTCGGGGGGTCTACCGCCTACGAGCAGTACTTC
TRBV9,TRBJ2-1,.,.,CASSPGTRGNEQFF,TGTGCCAGCAGCCCCGGGACTCGAGGGAATGAGCAGTTCTTC
TRBV19,TRBJ2-7,.,.,CASSRRTADYEQYF,TGTGCCAGTAGTAGAAGGACGGCGGACTACGAGCAGTACTTC
TRBV5-6,TRBJ2-5,.,TRBD2,CASSLVGAPGGETQYF,TGTGCCAGCAGCTTGGTTGGGGCCCCGGGGGGGGAGACCCAGTACTTC
TRBV10-1,TRBJ2-7,.,TRBD1,CASRPGTGPFEQYF,TGCGCCAGCAGACCAGGGACAGGGCCGTTCGAGCAGTACTTC
TRBV29-1,TRBJ2-1,.,TRBD2,CSATGTSGIGYNEQFF,TGCAGCGCCACGGGGACTAGCGGAATAGGGTACAATGAGCAGTTCTTC
TRBV5-6,TRBJ2-7,.,.,CASSLGGFYEQYF,TGTGCCAGCAGCTTGGGGGGCTTCTACGAGCAGTACTTC
TRBV5-6,TRBJ2-7,.,TRBD1,CASSSGTGVYEQYF,TGTGCCAGCAGCTCCGGGACAGGGGTTTACGAGCAGTACTTC
TRBV27,TRBJ1-4,.,.,CASSLGSTNEKLFF,TGTGCCAGCAGTTTGGGGTCAACTAATGAAAAACTGTTTTTT
TRBV2,TRBJ1-2,.,.,CASSEGGYIQAFYGYTF,TGTGCCAGCAGTGAAGGGGGGTATATCCAGGCCTTCTATGGCTACACCTTC
TRBV9,TRBJ2-5,.,.,CASSVGLQETQYF,TGTGCCAGCAGCGTAGGACTACAAGAGACCCAGTACTTC
TRBV10-3,TRBJ1-6,.,TRBD1,CATSPPGTGEIRDLHF,TGTGCCACCTCCCCCCCCGGGACAGGGGAGATTCGGGACCTCCACTTT
TRBV10-1,TRBJ2-2,.,TRBD2,CASSEVAGEGAGELFF,TGCGCCAGCAGTGAAGTTGCGGGGGAGGGAGCCGGGGAGCTGTTTTTT
TRBV4-3,TRBJ2-7,.,.,CASSQDDRVDEQYF,TGCGCCAGCAGCCAAGACGACCGAGTGGACGAGCAGTACTTC